This is a list of T cell receptor beta chains from one sample in a study of high-grade serous ovarian cancer treatment subgroups. TCRdb's copy holds only in-frame clones and misses some; the assay was immunoSEQ multiplex PCR. The sample contains a few thousand clones, under 80% of which appear only once. Material: tumor tissue. These receptors originate from a human donor with high-grade serous ovarian cancer. CDR3s include the opening cysteine and the closing phenylalanine or tryptophan. The D gene is left open where the match is weak. Some rows mark clone size as missing; the rest say once, few, many or name a class of expanded clone.

j_call	clone_size	d_call	v_call	cdr3_aa	cdr3_nt
TRBJ2-1	few	.	TRBV19	CASRGIGGSFYNEQFF	TGTGCCAGTAGGGGAATCGGCGGGTCCTTCTACAATGAGCAGTTCTTC
TRBJ1-1	.	.	TRBV9	CASSPGDTEAFF	TGTGCCAGCAGCCCAGGGGACACTGAAGCTTTCTTT
TRBJ2-6	few	.	TRBV28	CASSLDGDSGANVLTF	TGTGCCAGCAGTTTAGACGGTGACTCTGGGGCCAACGTCCTGACTTTC
TRBJ2-1	.	TRBD2	TRBV19	CASSIPAGVTYNEQFF	TGTGCCAGTAGTATTCCAGCGGGAGTCACCTACAATGAGCAGTTCTTC
TRBJ1-1	.	.	TRBV11-2	CASGLMNTEAFF	TGTGCCAGCGGTCTCATGAACACTGAAGCTTTCTTT
TRBJ2-1	.	TRBD2	TRBV19	CASTPTRGGRIYEQFF	TGTGCCAGTACCCCCACCCGGGGGGGCCGAATTTATGAGCAGTTCTTC
TRBJ2-7	once	TRBD2	TRBV4-2	CASSQDGTSGSYEQYF	TGTGCCAGCAGCCAAGATGGGACTAGCGGCTCCTACGAGCAGTACTTC
TRBJ1-3	once	.	TRBV21-1	CASSKKGATGNTIYF	TGTGCCAGCAGCAAAAAAGGGGCGACTGGAAACACCATATATTTT
TRBJ1-1	.	.	TRBV4-1	CASSQSVNTEAFF	TGCGCCAGCAGCCAATCAGTGAACACTGAAGCTTTCTTT
TRBJ1-6	.	TRBD1	TRBV5-5	CASSLDRERTNSPLHF	TGTGCCAGCAGTTTGGACAGGGAGAGGACTAATTCACCCCTCCACTTT
TRBJ2-7	.	.	TRBV9	CASSVGDGNAYEQYF	TGTGCCAGCAGCGTAGGTGACGGAAACGCTTACGAGCAGTACTTC
TRBJ2-3	.	TRBD2	TRBV5-1	CASSLALTSVSTDTQYF	TGCGCCAGCAGCTTGGCCTTGACTAGCGTTAGCACAGATACGCAGTATTTT
TRBJ1-2	.	.	TRBV27	CASSLYRDYGYTF	TGTGCCAGCAGTTTATACAGGGACTATGGCTACACCTTC
TRBJ1-1	.	.	TRBV7-9	CASSPTWTKLNTEAFF	TGTGCCAGCAGCCCAACGTGGACAAAATTGAACACTGAAGCTTTCTTT
TRBJ2-5	.	.	TRBV4-1	CASSQAGSIQETQYF	TGCGCCAGCAGCCAGGCGGGATCGATCCAAGAGACCCAGTACTTC